This T cell receptor beta chain stems from a study of cytomegalovirus exposure and HLA in healthy donors. Study-level findings and limits: In an earlier analysis, in approximately 570 donors, most V segments appeared productive either ~87% or ~30% of the time. Specificity for CMV antigens was confirmed in vitro for a few of the CMV-associated chains. Accurate prediction of HLA-A and HLA-B alleles (for most subjects) was reportedly achieved from TCR beta sequences.

For this clone: Its matching antigen is unknown.

The PCR contained 60 Vbeta and 13 Jbeta primers. The data were produced by immunoSEQ multiplex PCR, yet TCRdb's version contains in-frame clones alone and is incomplete. Of about 120,000 clones in the sample, more than 60% were seen once. V was cut by 3 bases and J by 4 bases, with 4 bases left in between. In germline, CDR1 is DFQATT, CDR2 SNEGSKA (reference sequence). The CDR3 is 11 amino acids. The sample comprised PBMCs. The chain combines TRBV20-1 with TRBJ1-5; the D is unclear. The receptor comes from a man aged 25 to 40 in good health and CMV-seronegative. The CDR3 sequence: CSASFNQPQHF. The CDR3 DNA reads as TGCAGTGCTAGCTTTAATCAGCCCCAGCATTTT.